A single sample gave rise to the 26 T cell receptor beta chains below, sequenced in a study of beta chain features in type 1 diabetes. Their antigen targets remain unknown. Findings and caveats of the study: Within each of all four CD4+ subsets, Type 1 diabetes patients had TCRB CDR3s that were moderately but significantly shorter.

Since all of the isolated RNA was reverse transcribed, expressed TCRB transcripts were what got sequenced. Using immunoSEQ multiplex PCR, the repertoire was profiled, and TCRdb retains in-frame clones only, with some absent. Counted here are fewer than 300,000 clones, about a fifth occurring once; the ten biggest clones make up 0.025% to 0.035%. Sequencing was done on a sample of naive CD4+ T cells from blood. The receptors shown here come from a woman aged 35 to 49 with type 1 diabetes.

The V call is TRBV20-1, the J call TRBJ2-1; a weak D match, TRBD2 (6 bases). The CDR3 is 11 residues long. Trimming took off 4 bases at V and 8 bases at J, with 9 bases between the two ends. Germline V gene lookup returns CDR1 DFQATT and CDR2 SNEGSKA (reference sequence). CDR3 loop: CSANRGYEQFF. In DNA form, the CDR3 reads TGCAGTGCTAACCGGGGGTATGAGCAGTTCTTC.

This clone was seen a handful of times. The chain carries TRBV28 and TRBJ2-7; weak D call: TRBD2 (5 bases). Germline V gives CDR1 MDHEN, CDR2 SYDVKM. The CDR3 loop spans 15 amino acids. Trimming stripped 5 bases from V and 6 bases from J, with 20 bases between. CDR3: CASSPGQAGPFEQYF. The CDR3 nucleotides are TGTGCCAGCAGTCCCGGCCAGGCGGGCCCTTTCGAGCAGTACTTC.

This clone was counted between two and nine times. The chain couples TRBV4-1 to TRBJ2-1; D might be TRBD2 (5 bases). Germline V gene data show CDR1 as MGHRA and CDR2 as YSYEKL. The CDR3 spans 16 residues. Between the trimmed V and J ends, which lost 3 bases and 7 bases, there was a span of 19 bases. CDR3 in DNA: TGCGCCAGCAGCCAGAATGGGCGACCCTCGGGGAATGAGCAGTTCTTC. This encodes CASSQNGRPSGNEQFF.

J is TRBJ1-5 and V is TRBV23-1; TRBD1 matches at 8 bases. TRBV23-1 is an ORF, with its function uncertain. V shed 0 bases, J shed 0 bases, and the junction held 13 bases outside the gene matches. The CDR3 has 20 residues. Here the CDR3 reads CASSQSRGRGLPFSNQPQHF. In nucleotides, the CDR3 is TGCGCCAGCAGTCAATCGAGGGGCAGGGGGCTGCCCTTTAGCAATCAGCCCCAGCATTTT.

This clone was observed a handful of times. V and J are TRBV4-2 and TRBJ2-5, with D maybe TRBD2 (5 bases). Per germline, CDR1 LGHNA and CDR2 YNFKEQ. The V end was cut by 0 bases, the J end by 4 bases, with 9 bases between. CDR3 length: 14 residues. The CDR3 DNA sequence: TGTGCCAGCAGCCAAGAAGGAGGAACAGAGACCCAGTACTTC. Its protein product is CASSQEGGTETQYF.

This clone was seen a handful of times. The rearrangement joins TRBV11-2 to TRBJ2-5; tentatively, D is TRBD2 (6 bases). Trimming cost V 1 base and J 4 bases, with 16 bases left between them. The germline V gene encodes CDR1 SGHAT and CDR2 FQNNGV. CDR3 size: 16 residues. DNA of the CDR3: TGTGCCAGCAGCTTAGGGCCCCAGCGGCGGGGAGAGACCCAGTACTTC. Its protein product is CASSLGPQRRGETQYF.

The CDR3 bases are TGTGCCACCAGCAGGGCTAGCGGGTACCAAGAGACCCAGTACTTC. Translating it yields CATSRASGYQETQYF. V and J are TRBV15 and TRBJ2-5; the match to TRBD2 covers 8 bases. Losses at the gene ends were 3 bases for V and 0 bases for J; bases not matched to a gene: 3. The CDR3 consists of 15 residues. Germline V gene data show CDR1 as LNHNV and CDR2 as YYDKDF (reference sequence).

The CDR3 loop reads CASSYQGTGYTF. The CDR3 DNA sequence: TGTGCCAGCAGTTATCAGGGGACCGGCTACACCTTC. The chain couples TRBV2 to TRBJ1-2, with D perhaps TRBD1 (6 bases). CDR1 is SNHLY, CDR2 FYNNEI, per germline. V gave up 5 bases and J gave up 8 bases, with 12 bases separating them. The CDR3 totals 12 residues.

V usage is TRBV6-6 and J usage is TRBJ2-3; D perhaps matches TRBD1 (5 bases). The CDR3 sequence is 14 residues long. Trimming cost V 6 bases and J 0 bases, with 10 bases left between them. Germline V gene sequence: CDR1 MNHNY, CDR2 SVGAGI (reference sequence). The CDR3 loop is CASRPQGSTDTQYF. As DNA, the CDR3 is TGTGCCAGCAGGCCCCAGGGCAGCACAGATACGCAGTATTTT.

In this sample, this clone turned up a few times. The rearrangement joins TRBV5-1 to TRBJ1-1, with no clear D. V lost 4 bases to trimming and J lost 3 bases, with 10 bases between them. The CDR3 loop spans 13 amino acids. Germline CDR1 and CDR2: SGHRS and YFSETQ. This CDR3 reads CASSDPRDTEAFF. In DNA form, the CDR3 reads TGCGCCAGCAGCGATCCACGGGACACTGAAGCTTTCTTT.

The V call is TRBV9, the J call TRBJ2-3; tentatively, D is TRBD2 (5 bases). V was clipped by 4 bases and J by 1 base, with 13 bases between them. The V gene's germline CDR1 is SGDLS and CDR2 YYNGEE. The CDR3 length is 15 residues. CDR3: CASSPFLGGTDTQYF. The CDR3, as DNA: TGTGCCAGCAGCCCTTTCCTCGGGGGCACAGATACGCAGTATTTT.

The chain links TRBV7-9 to TRBJ1-5, with a possible D match to TRBD1 (5 bases). The germline CDR1 and CDR2 sequences are SEHNR and FQNEAQ (reference sequence). V gave up 2 bases and J gave up 9 bases, with 8 bases separating them. The CDR3 is 12 amino acids. The DNA for the CDR3 is TGTGCCAGCAGCTTATGGGGGGGGCCCCAGCATTTT. It yields the protein CASSLWGGPQHF.

The J gene is TRBJ1-1, the V gene TRBV4-1; D remains unclear. CDR3 length: 17 amino acids. The V gene's germline CDR1 is MGHRA and CDR2 YSYEKL. Trimming shortened V by 1 base and J by 0 bases, and 15 bases separated the two germline ends. This CDR3 is CASSQGRLLEMNTEAFF. In nucleotides, the CDR3 is TGCGCCAGCAGCCAAGGGCGACTATTAGAAATGAACACTGAAGCTTTCTTT.

This clone occurred a few times. The chain links TRBV19 to TRBJ1-1, with TRBD1 identical over 8 bases. The CDR3 contains 13 residues. The V and J ends lost 7 bases and 6 bases, in that order; junction bases with no gene match: 7. Germline values: CDR1 LNHDA, CDR2 SQIVND (reference sequence). The CDR3 loop reads CASIRTGRAEAFF. The CDR3 region has the DNA TGTGCCAGTATCCGGACAGGGAGGGCTGAAGCTTTCTTT.

This clone was detected only a few times. The chain combines TRBV5-4 with TRBJ2-3, with D hard to call. The CDR3 is made up of 13 amino acids. Trimming left V 1 base short and J 3 bases short, with 6 bases between. CDR1 SGHNT and CDR2 YYREEE come from the germline V gene (reference sequence). The CDR3 sequence is CASSLRGTDTQYF. The CDR3 DNA reads TGTGCCAGCAGCTTGCGCGGTACAGATACGCAGTATTTT.

The rearrangement joins TRBV30 to TRBJ1-4; tentatively, D is TRBD1 (6 bases). CDR1 is GTSNPN, CDR2 SVGIG, per germline (reference sequence). V gave up 3 bases and J gave up 2 bases, with 10 bases separating them. The CDR3 totals 14 residues. CDR3 sequence (DNA): TGTGCCTGGAGCCGACAGGTGACTAATGAAAAACTGTTTTTT. Translated, it gives CAWSRQVTNEKLFF.

The chain joins TRBV9 to TRBJ1-5, with 7 bases that match TRBD1. V shed 0 bases and J 5 bases; nucleotides not matched to a gene: 2. The CDR3 length is 14 residues. Germline CDR1 reads SGDLS; CDR2 reads YYNGEE. The CDR3 reads CASSVGDRDQPQHF. The DNA of the CDR3 is TGTGCCAGCAGCGTAGGGGACAGAGATCAGCCCCAGCATTTT.

This clone was seen a few times. The chain recombines TRBV19 with TRBJ2-3; 8 bases are shared with TRBD1. The CDR3 covers 16 residues. Germline assignment: CDR1 LNHDA and CDR2 SQIVND (reference sequence). Trimming removed 5 bases from V and 2 bases from J; junction bases left unmatched: 9. The CDR3 protein is CASSPQRDRSTDTQYF. The CDR3, as DNA: TGTGCCAGTAGTCCTCAGAGGGACAGGTCCACAGATACGCAGTATTTT.

With respect to this clone: Other nucleotide sequences in the sample specify the same CDR3. This chain joins TRBV4-3 and TRBJ2-7, with a possible D match to TRBD2 (6 bases). CDR3 length equals 15 residues. Looked up from germline, CDR1 is LGHNA and CDR2 is YSLEER. With 5 bases removed from V and 4 bases from J, the gap between germline ends came to 18 bases. The CDR3 DNA reads as TGCGCCAGCAGCTTTTTACGCGGGACGGCATACGAGCAGTACTTC. Amino acid sequence: CASSFLRGTAYEQYF.

This clone has only a few counts. This rearrangement joins TRBV5-4 to TRBJ1-1; 7 bases fit TRBD1. Germline V CDR1 and CDR2: SGHNT, YYREEE (reference sequence). J gave up 6 bases and V 0 bases, and 2 bases lay outside the gene matches. This CDR3 has 13 residues. CDR3 amino acids: CASSLAGTAEAFF. The CDR3 nucleotides read TGTGCCAGCAGCTTGGCAGGGACAGCTGAAGCTTTCTTT. Supplemented by reference TRBV5-4 and TRBJ1-1, the full variable domain reads ETGVTQSPTHLIKTRGQQVTLRCSSQSGHNTVSWYQQALGQGPQFIFQYYREEENGRGNFPPRFSGLQFPNYSSELNVNALELDDSALYLCASSLAGTAEAFFGQGTRLTVV.

The J gene is TRBJ1-6, the V gene TRBV5-1; TRBD1 matches 7 bases. This CDR3 contains 14 residues. The trim removed 5 bases at V and 10 bases at J, leaving 9 bases unmatched. Germline CDR1 reads SGHRS; CDR2 reads YFSETQ. CDR3 residues: CASSPDREGSPLHF. CDR3 nucleotides: TGCGCCAGCAGTCCCGACAGGGAAGGATCACCCCTCCACTTT.

In this sample, this clone turned up a few times. J is TRBJ2-3 and V is TRBV6-5, with D unresolved. Trimming pared 0 bases from V and 6 bases from J, leaving 7 bases between. The germline gives CDR1 MNHEY, CDR2 SVGAGI. The CDR3 totals 13 residues. CDR3 region: CASSYSRRDTQYF. CDR3 nucleotide sequence: TGTGCCAGCAGTTACTCGAGGCGCGATACGCAGTATTTT.

The chain is built from TRBV12-5 and TRBJ2-3; D may be TRBD1 (5 bases). CDR1 and CDR2 from the germline V gene are LGHNT and FRNRAP. CDR3 length: 14 amino acids. The V and J ends lost 5 bases and 5 bases respectively, with 14 bases between them. Written as DNA, the CDR3 is TGTGCTAGTGGTCCCTCAGGGTTTCAAGATACGCAGTATTTT. Residues: CASGPSGFQDTQYF.

This clone was seen a handful of times. This chain joins TRBV30 and TRBJ1-2, with D possibly matching TRBD1 (5 bases). Trimming pared 0 bases from V and 8 bases from J, leaving 13 bases between. Germline V gives CDR1 GTSNPN, CDR2 SVGIG (reference sequence). The CDR3 has 13 residues. The CDR3 DNA is TGTGCCTGGAGTGTACTTCAGGGTTACGGCTACACCTTC. It yields the protein CAWSVLQGYGYTF.

The chain employs TRBV18 and TRBJ2-5; 7 bases align to TRBD1. Trimming took 4 bases from V and 4 from J; bases not matched to a gene: 12. Germline CDR1 is KGHSH and CDR2 is LQKENI. This CDR3 contains 16 residues. CDR3 bases: TGTGCCAGCTCACGGACGAGCACAGGGGTTGGAGAGACCCAGTACTTC. Protein product: CASSRTSTGVGETQYF.

This clone was found a few times. The chain carries TRBV25-1 and TRBJ1-6, with TRBD1 as a possible D gene (5 bases). The CDR3 has 14 amino acids. The V and J ends lost 1 base and 9 bases respectively, with 10 bases between them. The germline gives CDR1 MGHDK, CDR2 SYGVNS. DNA of the CDR3: TGTGCCAGCAGTGAATCAGGGTGGGGTTCACCCCTCCACTTT. Translation gives CASSESGWGSPLHF.